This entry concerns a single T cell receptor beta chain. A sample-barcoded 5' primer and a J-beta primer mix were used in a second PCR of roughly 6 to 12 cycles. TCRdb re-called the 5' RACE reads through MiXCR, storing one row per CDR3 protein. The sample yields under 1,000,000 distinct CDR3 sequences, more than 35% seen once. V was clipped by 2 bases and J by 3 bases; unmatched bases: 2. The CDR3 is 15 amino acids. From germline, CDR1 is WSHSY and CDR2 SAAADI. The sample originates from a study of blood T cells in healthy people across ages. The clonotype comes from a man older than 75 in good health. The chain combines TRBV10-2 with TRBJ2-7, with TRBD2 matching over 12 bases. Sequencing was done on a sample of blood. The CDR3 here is CASSELAGGVYEQYF. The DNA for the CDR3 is TGCGCCAGCAGTGAGCTAGCGGGAGGGGTCTACGAGCAGTACTTC.